This T cell receptor (beta chain) is drawn from a study of PD-L1 blockade in urothelial cancer. Study as a whole: Treatment start was followed by blood analysis at 3 weeks (second dose) and again at 6 weeks.

The authors spiked synthetic TCR analog templates into each PCR. Sequenced by immunoSEQ multiplex PCR; TCRdb stores in-frame clones only, minus some. The repertoire holds about 76,000 clones, with 75% to 95% as singletons. The CDR3 is made up of 15 amino acids. CDR1 and CDR2 from the germline V gene are LNHDA and SQIVND (reference sequence). V was cut by 3 bases and J by 4 bases, with 15 bases left in between. This clone was seen only once. Its antigen is still unknown. Time point noted: peripheral blood 6 weeks after treatment start. Study results and limitations: Expansion of tumor-associated blood clones at 3 weeks was greater in durable-benefit patients.

The sample here was PBMCs, taken around atezolizumab (anti-PD-L1) treatment. The source of this sequence is a woman of 80 years or more with urothelial cancer. The V and J genes are TRBV19 and TRBJ1-1; D may be TRBD1 (5 bases). The CDR3 region has the DNA TGTGCCAGTAGTATTGGGGGGAGACGGACCACTGAAGCTTTCTTT. This translates into CASSIGGRRTTEAFF.